This T cell receptor beta chain came from a study of blood T cell repertoires in COVID-19. Study information: Specimens from acute and convalescent COVID-19 originated in the United States, Italy and Spain. The analysed material was cDNA or gDNA that came from T cells, B-cell-depleted T cells, or PBMCs.

This clone was picked up a small number of times. Authors' methods: Amplified reference gene primers provided the basis for estimating nucleated cell counts. Assay: immunoSEQ multiplex PCR; the TCRdb copy retains only in-frame clones and omits some. For V, J and clone size, that table is used; D and trimming come from the DNA. The sample carries some 240,000 clones, around 81% recorded once. Germline CDR1 SEHNR, CDR2 FQNEAQ (reference sequence). The CDR3 is 12 amino acids. V lost 1 base and J 10 bases, leaving 10 bases between the germline ends. The receptor's source is an elderly woman with COVID-19, enrolled during active disease. The chain couples TRBV7-9 to TRBJ1-1; D may be TRBD1 (5 bases). Specimen: peripheral blood. CDR3 protein: CASSLEQGRAFF. As DNA, the CDR3 is TGTGCCAGCAGCTTAGAGCAGGGCAGAGCTTTCTTT.